The clone carrying this TCR beta chain appeared a single time. Its antigen is still unknown. Data came from immunoSEQ multiplex PCR; TCRdb stores just in-frame clones and leaves some out. The data hold 98,000 or so clones, with almost 90% observed a single time. The sample is drawn from a study of T cell responses to AZD1222 COVID-19 vaccine. Findings and caveats of the study: Spike-specific TCR breadth and depth rose after two AZD1222 doses. Donors skewed white British and female; clonal diversity was possibly underestimated.

The sequenced sample was peripheral blood, obtained 28 days after the second AZD1222 dose. This receptor was obtained from an adult who received the AZD1222 COVID-19 vaccine.

The CDR3 region has the DNA TGTGCCAGCAGCGTAGGTTCTAGGAAAGAGACCCAGTACTTC. It translates to CASSVGSRKETQYF. V is TRBV9 and J is TRBJ2-5; D remains ambiguous. CDR1 is SGDLS, CDR2 YYNGEE, per germline. V lost 0 bases and J lost 3, with 9 bases in between. The CDR3 length is 14 residues. The full variable domain, completed using reference TRBV9 and TRBJ2-5, is DSGVTQTPKHLITATGQRVTLRCSPRSGDLSVYWYQQSLDQGLQFLIQYYNGEERAKGNILERFSAQQFPDLHSELNLSSLELGDSALYFCASSVGSRKETQYFGPGTRLLVL.